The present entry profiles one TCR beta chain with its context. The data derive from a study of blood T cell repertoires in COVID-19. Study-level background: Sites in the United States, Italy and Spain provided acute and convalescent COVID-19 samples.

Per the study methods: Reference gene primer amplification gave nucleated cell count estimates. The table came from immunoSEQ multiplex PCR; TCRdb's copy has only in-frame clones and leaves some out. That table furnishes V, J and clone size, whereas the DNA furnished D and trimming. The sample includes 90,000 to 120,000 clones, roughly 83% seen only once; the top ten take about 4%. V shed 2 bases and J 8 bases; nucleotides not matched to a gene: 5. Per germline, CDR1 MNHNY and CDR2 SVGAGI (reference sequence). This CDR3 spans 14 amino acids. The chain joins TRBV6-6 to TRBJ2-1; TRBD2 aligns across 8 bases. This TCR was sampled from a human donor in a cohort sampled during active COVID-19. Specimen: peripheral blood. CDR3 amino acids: CASSYRTSSHEQFF. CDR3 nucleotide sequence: TGTGCCAGCAGTTACCGGACTAGCAGTCATGAGCAGTTCTTC.